The 23 T cell receptor beta chains below all came from one sample that was sequenced in a study of human CD8 memory T cell subsets. Libraries targeted TCR beta using 5' RACE with UMIs. Reprocessing the 5' RACE reads, TCRdb reports a single entry for every CDR3 protein and omits DNA. Listed are about 10,000 distinct CDR3 sequences; less than 25% falls within the top ten. The sequencing sample was made of CD8+ stem-like memory T cells (TSCM and TCM) sorted from PBMCs. Stated subset: stem-like memory CD8 T cells (TSTEM), CCR7+ PD-1- TIGIT-. Receptor source: a human donor in good health.

The CDR3 protein is CAISTGQENTEAFF. V and J are TRBV10-3 and TRBJ1-1; the D gene TCRdb calls, TRBD1, cannot be checked with no DNA. CDR3 length: 14 residues. Per germline, CDR1 ENHRY and CDR2 SYGVKD.

The V call is TRBV27, the J call TRBJ1-2; without DNA, the TCRdb call of TRBD1 cannot be checked. Germline V lookup: CDR1 MNHEY, CDR2 SMNVEV (reference sequence). The CDR3 runs to 14 residues. Here the CDR3 reads CATLKLQGLSGYTF.

The V and J genes are TRBV7-2 and TRBJ1-2. The CDR3 extends over 13 amino acids. Germline V gene lookup returns CDR1 SGHTA and CDR2 FQGNSA. The CDR3 sequence: CASSLEGRDGYTF.

The chain is built from TRBV5-5 and TRBJ2-7. Germline-derived CDR1 and CDR2 are SGHKS and YYEKEE (reference sequence). The CDR3 is 13 amino acids. The CDR3 protein is CASSFGQIYEQYF. Full variable domain (missing parts from reference TRBV5-5 and TRBJ2-7): DAGVTQSPTHLIKTRGQQVTLRCSPISGHKSVSWYQQVLGQGPQFIFQYYEKEERGRGNFPDRFSARQFPNYSSELNVNALLLGDSALYLCASSFGQIYEQYFGPGTRLTVT.

This chain connects TRBV6-4 to TRBJ2-3; TCRdb indicates TRBD2, and absent DNA this call remains unverified. Germline loops: CDR1 MRHNA, CDR2 SNTAGT. The CDR3 totals 16 residues. The CDR3 region is CASSERGGGGTDTQYF.

The J gene is TRBJ2-1, the V gene TRBV29-1. There are 14 residues in the CDR3. Germline V gene sequence: CDR1 SQVTM, CDR2 ANQGSEA. The CDR3 loop is CSVESLASYNEQFF.

The chain combines TRBV7-9 with TRBJ2-2; checking the TCRdb D call of TRBD2 is not possible without DNA. The CDR3 covers 20 residues. Looked up from germline, CDR1 is SEHNR and CDR2 is FQNEAQ (reference sequence). This CDR3 is CASSSGLAGGPMTYSGELFF.

CDR3 amino acids: CASTPTDSSYNSPLHF. The chain is built from TRBV6-5 and TRBJ1-6; TCRdb reports TRBD1, a call that lacks DNA to check it against. Germline V gene lookup returns CDR1 MNHEY and CDR2 SVGAGI. This CDR3 comprises 16 residues.

Frequency places this clonotype as medium-sized. The rearrangement uses TRBV29-1 and TRBJ1-1. CDR3 length: 11 residues. CDR1 and CDR2 (germline): SQVTM, ANQGSEA. The CDR3 protein is CSAISYTEAFF. Supplemented by reference TRBV29-1 and TRBJ1-1, the full variable domain reads SAVISQKPSRDICQRGTSLTIQCQVDSQVTMMFWYRQQPGQSLTLIATANQGSEATYESGFVIDKFPISRPNLTFSTLTVSNMSPEDSSIYLCSAISYTEAFFGQGTRLTVV.

The CDR3 sequence is CASSSRRNDNEQFF. This chain links TRBV12-3 or TRBV12-4 with TRBJ2-1; TCRdb lists TRBD2, though no DNA is available to test this call. The CDR3 is 14 amino acids.

J is TRBJ1-5 and V is TRBV7-9; TCRdb names TRBD1, which stays unverified in the absence of DNA. The CDR3 spans 15 residues. Germline V gives CDR1 SEHNR, CDR2 FQNEAQ (reference sequence). The CDR3: CASSLSSGAASAQHF.

V gene TRBV6-5 combines with J gene TRBJ1-2. This CDR3 has 12 amino acids. From germline, CDR1 is MNHEY and CDR2 SVGAGI. CDR3 amino acids: CASSPNTALYTF.

CDR3 region: CATSSALVVQETQYF. The chain joins TRBV15 to TRBJ2-5; TCRdb selects TRBD2, and the lack of DNA leaves this call unchecked. The CDR3 runs 15 residues. CDR1 and CDR2 from the germline V gene are LNHNV and YYDKDF (reference sequence).

The CDR3 protein is CSVEENRVETQYF. This chain uses TRBV29-1 with TRBJ2-5; TCRdb's assignment of TRBD1 cannot be checked, as there is no DNA. Germline V lookup: CDR1 SQVTM, CDR2 ANQGSEA. The CDR3 is 13 amino acids.

Its frequency marks this clonotype as medium-sized. The chain recombines TRBV29-1 with TRBJ1-2; TCRdb designates TRBD1, a call that cannot be tested without DNA. CDR3 size: 12 residues. Germline CDR1 SQVTM, CDR2 ANQGSEA. CDR3 loop: CSVPGQAYGYTF.

According to its frequency, this clonotype is medium-sized (0.01 to 0.1%). This chain connects TRBV6-4 to TRBJ2-1; the D call of TRBD1 rests on TCRdb alone, since no DNA is present to check it. The CDR3 runs 14 residues. Germline-derived CDR1 and CDR2 are MRHNA and SNTAGT. CDR3 residues: CASSLAGASNEQFF.

The genes are TRBV5-1 and TRBJ2-7; TCRdb's D call, TRBD2, is unchecked because there is no DNA. Germline values: CDR1 SGHRS, CDR2 YFSETQ. The CDR3 has 16 residues. The CDR3 protein is CASSSTQGLLGDEQYF.

The rearrangement links TRBV20-1 to TRBJ2-2; TCRdb reports TRBD2, a call that lacks DNA to check it against. The CDR3 is 16 amino acids. Germline lookup yields CDR1 DFQATT and CDR2 SNEGSKA (reference sequence). Here the CDR3 reads CSARDEKRPYTGELFF.

The chain couples TRBV7-6 to TRBJ1-2; as DNA is missing, the TRBD1 call by TCRdb cannot be tested. Germline V gene lookup returns CDR1 SGHVS and CDR2 FNYEAQ. The CDR3 is made up of 15 amino acids. The CDR3 is CASSDRGTGNYGYTF. The variable domain in full, completed from reference TRBV7-6 and TRBJ1-2, reads GAGVSQSPRYKVTKRGQDVALRCDPISGHVSLYWYRQALGQGPEFLTYFNYEAQQDKSGLPNDRFSAERPEGSISTLTIQRTEQRDSAMYRCASSDRGTGNYGYTFGSGTRLTVV.

The chain recombines TRBV7-2 with TRBJ1-1. Germline V lookup: CDR1 SGHTA, CDR2 FQGNSA. The CDR3 covers 14 residues. The CDR3 reads CASSLGMRHQEAFF.

The gene calls are TRBV7-2 and TRBJ2-7. Germline assignment: CDR1 SGHTA and CDR2 FQGNSA. CDR3 size: 12 residues. CDR3 residues: CASSVDAYEQYF.

The J gene is TRBJ1-1, the V gene TRBV6-2 or TRBV6-3. The V gene's germline CDR1 is MNHEY and CDR2 SVGEGT. The CDR3 consists of 16 residues. CDR3 protein: CASSYGARAMNTEAFF.

The chain employs TRBV5-1 and TRBJ2-5; there is no DNA to check the TCRdb D call of TRBD1. Germline V CDR1 and CDR2: SGHRS, YFSETQ. This CDR3 is built from 15 residues. CDR3 sequence reads: CASSLEGRGRETQYF.